This is a list of T cell receptor beta chains from one sample in a study of molecular identifiers for immune sequencing clone quantification. TCRdb fed the PCR reads into MiXCR, producing one record per CDR3 protein. The sample records 85,000 to 120,000 distinct CDR3 sequences, around 30% being singletons. The sequenced sample consisted of naive CD8+ T cells from blood, with Jurkat cell RNA spiked in. Every receptor here comes from a human donor in good health. Some libraries in this study had Jurkat cell RNA spiked in. The CDR3 runs from the conserved cysteine through the conserved F or W. D genes are given only for firm matches. The size field is filled for only some rows; it gives once, few, many or a size class.

J | V | size | D | CDR3 | DNA
TRBJ2-7 | TRBV28 | NA | NA | CASSPGFGRDYEQYF | TGTGCCAGCAGTCCCGGGTTTGGGCGGGACTACGAGCAGTACTTC
TRBJ2-7 | TRBV7-9 | few | TRBD2 | CASSPIPGLAGALSYEQYF | TGTGCCAGCAGCCCCATTCCGGGACTAGCGGGAGCCCTCTCCTACGAGCAGTACTTC
TRBJ2-7 | TRBV27 | NA | NA | CASKGRGGDEQCF | TGTGCCAGTAAGGGGCGAGGAGGTGACGAGCAGTGCTTC
TRBJ2-3 | TRBV20-1 | NA | NA | CSAAQENTDTQYF | TGCAGTGCTGCACAGGAGAACACAGATACGCAGTATTTT
TRBJ2-7 | TRBV11-2 | few | NA | CASSLEAQYEQYF | TGTGCCAGCAGCTTAGAGGCACAGTACGAGCAGTACTTC
TRBJ2-7 | TRBV9 | NA | NA | CASSPGSNEQYF | TGTGCCAGCAGCCCAGGCTCCAACGAGCAGTACTTC
TRBJ2-5 | TRBV3-1 | NA | NA | CASSQVFETQYF | TGTGCCAGCAGCCAAGTCTTTGAGACCCAGTACTTC
TRBJ2-1 | TRBV2 | NA | TRBD2 | CASSEGGRIEQFF | TGTGCCAGCAGTGAAGGCGGGAGAATTGAGCAGTTCTTC
TRBJ2-2 | TRBV20-1 | many | NA | CSAREGPTNTGELFF | TGCAGTGCTAGAGAGGGACCTACGAACACCGGGGAGCTGTTTTTT
TRBJ2-5 | TRBV13 | few | NA | CASSTLKETQYF | TGTGCCAGCAGCACACTCAAAGAGACCCAGTACTTC
TRBJ2-2 | TRBV6-6 | few | NA | CASSYSTGTLTGELFF | TGTGCCAGCAGTTACTCCACCGGGACATTGACCGGGGAGCTGTTTTTT
TRBJ2-7 | TRBV28 | NA | NA | CASSLGTPLEQYF | TGTGCCAGCAGCCTTGGGACACCCCTCGAGCAGTACTTC
TRBJ2-5 | TRBV29-1 | many | NA | CSVVEVTQYF | TGCAGCGTCGTTGAGGTGACCCAGTACTTC
TRBJ2-7 | TRBV6-1 | few | TRBD1 | CASAGTGSYEQYF | TGTGCCAGTGCCGGGACAGGGTCCTACGAGCAGTACTTC
TRBJ2-7 | TRBV13 | NA | NA | CASSSARIEQYF | TGTGCCAGCAGCTCCGCCAGAATCGAGCAGTACTTC
TRBJ2-1 | TRBV6-5 | NA | NA | CASSYHPPSRGSSYNEQFF | TGTGCCAGCAGTTACCATCCCCCGAGCAGGGGAAGCTCCTACAATGAGCAGTTCTTC
TRBJ2-7 | TRBV4-1 | NA | NA | CASNNPGTVDEQYF | TGCGCCAGCAACAACCCCGGGACTGTCGACGAGCAGTACTTC
TRBJ2-3 | TRBV12-3/TRBV12-4 | few | NA | CASSLRLADTQYF | TGTGCCAGCAGTTTGAGGCTGGCAGATACGCAGTATTTT
TRBJ2-7 | TRBV25-1 | few | NA | CASSEGVGEQYF | TGTGCCAGCAGTGAAGGGGTCGGGGAGCAGTACTTC
TRBJ2-1 | TRBV29-1 | few | NA | CSVHTAYNEQFF | TGCAGCGTGCATACCGCCTACAATGAGCAGTTCTTC
TRBJ1-1 | TRBV4-3 | NA | NA | CASNQDSGVQNTEAFF | TGCGCCAGCAACCAAGATTCAGGGGTACAGAACACTGAAGCTTTCTTT
TRBJ2-3 | TRBV7-9 | many | NA | CASMERASSVYF | TGTGCCAGCATGGAGAGGGCTAGCTCCGTGTATTTT
TRBJ1-1 | TRBV4-3 | few | NA | CASSQDRVLNTEAFF | TGCGCCAGCAGCCAAGATCGAGTTTTGAACACTGAAGCTTTCTTT